These 27 T cell receptor beta chains came from one sample sequenced in a study of cytomegalovirus exposure and HLA in healthy donors. The PCR had 60 Vbeta and 13 Jbeta primers. Sequencing used immunoSEQ multiplex PCR; TCRdb keeps in-frame clones, though not all of them. The data show about 140,000 clones, roughly 80% seen once. The sequenced sample consisted of PBMCs. Receptor source: a man aged 35 to 55 in good health and CMV-seronegative.

The gene calls are TRBV27 and TRBJ2-3, with a weak D call TRBD1 (5 bases). The germline V and J ends were trimmed by 3 bases and 6 bases, with 25 bases remaining between them. Germline assignment: CDR1 MNHEY and CDR2 SMNVEV (reference sequence). This CDR3 has 18 residues. The chain's CDR3 is CASSFHQGSRLDGDTQYF. The CDR3 coding sequence is TGTGCCAGCAGTTTCCACCAGGGTTCGCGTCTCGATGGGGATACGCAGTATTTT.

The chain recombines TRBV4-3 with TRBJ1-2; the match to TRBD1 covers 9 bases. This CDR3 has 15 amino acids. Trimming took 4 bases from V and 3 from J; bases not matched to a gene: 6. Germline V gives CDR1 LGHNA, CDR2 YSLEER. The chain's CDR3 is CASSRVQGADYGYTF. The CDR3 DNA reads as TGCGCCAGCAGCCGAGTACAGGGGGCGGACTATGGCTACACCTTC.

The V and J genes are TRBV27 and TRBJ2-2, with 7 bases that match TRBD1. The CDR3 is made up of 16 amino acids. CDR1 is MNHEY, CDR2 SMNVEV, per germline (reference sequence). V was pared by 7 bases and J by 2 bases, with 10 bases of the junction left unmatched. CDR3 nucleotides: TGTGCCAGCAAGGCTGTTGGGACAGCCAACACCGGGGAGCTGTTTTTT. It is translated as CASKAVGTANTGELFF.

This chain links TRBV5-1 with TRBJ1-1, with 11 nucleotides matching TRBD1. Per germline, CDR1 SGHRS and CDR2 YFSETQ. The J segment lost 5 bases and the V segment lost 2 bases, leaving 11 bases of the junction unmatched. The CDR3 sequence is 17 residues long. DNA of the CDR3: TGCGCCAGCAGCTTTAGACCTCCGGGACAGGGGGGAACTGAAGCTTTCTTT. It yields the protein CASSFRPPGQGGTEAFF.

This clone has just one count. The V gene is TRBV6-5, the J gene TRBJ2-5, with TRBD2 matching 9 bases. Germline V gives CDR1 MNHEY, CDR2 SVGAGI. The CDR3 runs to 16 residues. The V segment lost 3 bases and the J segment 4 bases; nucleotides outside the gene matches: 9. CDR3 DNA: TGTGCCAGCAGTTATTGGAGCGGGGGGCCGCGAGAGACCCAGTACTTC. Translation: CASSYWSGGPRETQYF.

V usage is TRBV7-8 and J usage is TRBJ1-4, with 8 bases matching TRBD1. The length of the CDR3 is 15 residues. In germline, CDR1 is SGHVS, CDR2 FQNEAQ. V shed 3 bases, J shed 3 bases, and the junction held 3 bases outside the gene matches. CDR3 sequence (DNA): TGTGCCAGCAGCTTCGGGACAGGTTCTAATGAAAAACTGTTTTTT. Encoded protein: CASSFGTGSNEKLFF.

This clone was seen more than once but under ten times. The V gene is TRBV6-1, the J gene TRBJ2-3; 7 nucleotides line up with TRBD2. V dropped 9 bases and J dropped 1; count of bases not matched to a gene: 10. The CDR3 spans 15 residues. CDR1 MNHNS and CDR2 SASEGT come from the germline V gene. CDR3 bases: TGTGCCAGTCCCGGGGACTACCCCCGCACAGATACGCAGTATTTT. The encoded protein is CASPGDYPRTDTQYF.

This chain connects TRBV5-1 to TRBJ1-4, with TRBD1 identical over 8 bases. This CDR3 spans 14 amino acids. The V and J ends lost 2 bases and 8 bases, in that order; junction bases with no gene match: 5. Per germline, CDR1 SGHRS and CDR2 YFSETQ. CDR3 sequence reads: CASSFGQGNEKLFF. The CDR3 region has the DNA TGCGCCAGCAGCTTCGGACAGGGTAACGAAAAACTGTTTTTT.

Only a few counts were recorded for this clone. The chain carries TRBV4-3 and TRBJ1-2, with 8 bases aligning to TRBD1. This CDR3 is 14 amino acids long. V lost 2 bases to trimming and J lost 6 bases; unmatched junction nucleotides: 5. The germline V gene has CDR1 LGHNA and CDR2 YSLEER. The CDR3 DNA reads as TGCGCCAGCAGCCAAAAAGGACAGGGAAATGGCTACACCTTC. Translated: CASSQKGQGNGYTF.

The rearrangement links TRBV5-8 to TRBJ2-3; 8 bases line up with TRBD2. The germline V gene encodes CDR1 SGHTS and CDR2 YDEGEE. V lost 0 bases and J lost 3; bases outside the gene matches: 3. The CDR3 contains 15 residues. The CDR3 here is CASSLASGGTDTQYF. CDR3 nucleotide sequence: TGTGCCAGCAGCTTGGCCAGCGGGGGTACAGATACGCAGTATTTT.

The V and J genes are TRBV6-1 and TRBJ2-2; tentatively, D is TRBD1 (6 bases). This CDR3 is 15 amino acids long. The V end was cut by 6 bases, the J end by 3 bases, with 14 bases between. Germline lookup yields CDR1 MNHNS and CDR2 SASEGT. DNA for the CDR3: TGTGCCAGCAGCCTATTTCGACAGGACACCGGGGAGCTGTTTTTT. Translated: CASSLFRQDTGELFF.

The V gene is TRBV2, the J gene TRBJ2-1; 14 bases are shared with TRBD2. Trimming removed 7 bases from V and 10 bases from J; junction bases left unmatched: 9. Germline loops: CDR1 SNHLY, CDR2 FYNNEI. The CDR3 runs to 15 residues. The CDR3 loop is CASTWTSGGLGEQFF. The CDR3 region has the DNA TGTGCCAGCACATGGACTAGCGGGGGGCTAGGCGAGCAGTTCTTC. Together with reference TRBV2 and TRBJ2-1, the CDR3 gives the full variable domain: EPEVTQTPSHQVTQMGQEVILRCVPISNHLYFYWYRQILGQKVEFLVSFYNNEISEKSEIFDDQFSVERPDGSNFTLKIRSTKLEDSAMYFCASTWTSGGLGEQFFGPGTRLTVL.

The CDR3 sequence is CASSPNGGILPGYTF. The CDR3 bases are TGTGCCAGCAGCCCAAACGGAGGAATCCTCCCCGGCTACACCTTC. This chain joins TRBV9 and TRBJ1-2; no clear D gene. The CDR3 length is 15 residues. V was shortened by 4 bases and J by 8 bases, with 21 bases between the two germline ends. Germline V lookup: CDR1 SGDLS, CDR2 YYNGEE.

The V and J genes are TRBV6-5 and TRBJ1-4; D is ambiguous. This CDR3 comprises 13 residues. Germline loops: CDR1 MNHEY, CDR2 SVGAGI. Trimming removed 4 bases from V and 6 bases from J, with 9 bases in between. The CDR3 reads CASSWYLDEKLFF. In DNA form, the CDR3 reads TGTGCCAGCAGTTGGTACTTAGATGAAAAACTGTTTTTT.

This sequence joins TRBV14 and TRBJ2-2; TRBD1 is a possible D gene (5 bases). The CDR3 covers 15 residues. The ends were cut back, 5 bases at V and 7 bases at J, with 17 bases in the middle. CDR1 is SGHDN, CDR2 FVKESK, per germline. CDR3 residues: CASSFRTSSNGELFF. CDR3 in DNA: TGTGCCAGCAGCTTCCGGACAAGCTCGAACGGGGAGCTGTTTTTT.

The J gene is TRBJ2-7, the V gene TRBV28, with D possibly matching TRBD2 (5 bases). The germline V gene has CDR1 MDHEN and CDR2 SYDVKM. V lost 6 bases and J lost 0, with 9 bases in between. This CDR3 comprises 13 residues. The CDR3 spells CASRGGSSYEQYF. CDR3 DNA sequence: TGTGCCAGCAGAGGAGGCAGCTCCTACGAGCAGTACTTC.

This sequence joins TRBV5-1 and TRBJ1-2; 7 bases align to TRBD1. Germline CDR1 SGHRS, CDR2 YFSETQ. J was trimmed by 4 bases and V by 4 bases; bases with no gene match: 16. The CDR3 runs 17 residues. The CDR3 DNA is TGCGCCAGCAGCAATCCTCGAGGACAGGAGGAGAGCTATGGCTACACCTTC. Encoded protein: CASSNPRGQEESYGYTF.

The CDR3 DNA follows: TGTGCCAGCAGTTACTCCGGGATGTCTAGCACAGATACGCAGTATTTT. Its translation is CASSYSGMSSTDTQYF. The rearrangement links TRBV6-5 to TRBJ2-3; a weak D match, TRBD2 (5 bases). Trimming removed 0 bases from V and 0 bases from J, with 10 bases in between. The CDR3 totals 16 residues. The germline V gene has CDR1 MNHEY and CDR2 SVGAGI.

The chain is built from TRBV7-8 and TRBJ2-5; TRBD1 matches at 7 bases. Germline values: CDR1 SGHVS, CDR2 FQNEAQ. The CDR3 totals 16 residues. Trimming at V came to 4 bases and at J to 3 bases, leaving 11 bases not matched to a gene. The CDR3 spells CASSSLTGSGEETQYF. The CDR3, as DNA: TGTGCCAGCAGCTCTTTGACAGGGAGTGGAGAAGAGACCCAGTACTTC.

V gene TRBV4-2 combines with J gene TRBJ2-7; 8 bases are a match to TRBD2. Germline CDR1 reads LGHNA; CDR2 reads YNFKEQ. The CDR3 is 14 residues long. V was pared by 3 bases and J by 6 bases, with 7 bases of the junction left unmatched. The CDR3 DNA reads as TGTGCCAGCAGCCACCCCGGGGGGGCGGGCGAGCAGTACTTC. It yields the protein CASSHPGGAGEQYF.

The genes are TRBV7-2 and TRBJ1-2; 7 nucleotides line up with TRBD1. In germline, CDR1 is SGHTA, CDR2 FQGNSA. The length of the CDR3 is 13 residues. V lost 7 bases to trimming and J lost 2 bases; unmatched junction nucleotides: 4. The CDR3 is CASTMDRNYGYTF. CDR3 in DNA: TGTGCCAGCACCATGGACAGGAACTATGGCTACACCTTC.

The chain carries TRBV7-2 and TRBJ2-1, with TRBD1 as a possible D gene (5 bases). Germline-derived CDR1 and CDR2 are SGHTA and FQGNSA. The length of the CDR3 is 14 residues. The ends were cut back, 5 bases at V and 4 bases at J, with 12 bases in the middle. Here the CDR3 DNA reads TGTGCCAGCAGCCTGGGGCCTACGTACAATGAGCAGTTCTTC. It yields the protein CASSLGPTYNEQFF. The entire variable domain, with the rest obtained from reference TRBV7-2 and TRBJ2-1, is as follows: GAGVSQSPSNKVTEKGKDVELRCDPISGHTALYWYRQSLGQGLEFLIYFQGNSAPDKSGLPSDRFSAERTGGSVSTLTIQRTQQEDSAVYLCASSLGPTYNEQFFGPGTRLTVL.

V and J are TRBV6-5 and TRBJ2-7; D is unclear. The CDR3 loop spans 15 amino acids. The V end lost 6 bases, the J end lost 1 base, and 16 bases lay between the germline ends. Germline V gene data show CDR1 as MNHEY and CDR2 as SVGAGI. The CDR3 here is CASRQYQFSSYEQYF. CDR3 nucleotides: TGTGCCAGCAGACAATACCAATTTTCGTCCTACGAGCAGTACTTC.

V usage is TRBV11-2 and J usage is TRBJ2-1, with D possibly TRBD1 on 5 matching bases. V lost 1 base, J lost 5 bases, and 12 bases lay in between. CDR3 size: 15 residues. CDR1 and CDR2 from the germline V gene are SGHAT and FQNNGV. Here the CDR3 DNA reads TGTGCCAGCAGCTTAGTGTCAGGGTTGAACAATGAGCAGTTCTTC. It translates to CASSLVSGLNNEQFF.

Concerning this clone: At one end the junction does not follow the germline gene, possibly because of a read error. The same CDR3 can be traced to other DNA sequences in this sample. This chain joins TRBV28 and TRBJ1-2; no reliable D call. The length of the CDR3 is 13 residues. Looked up from germline, CDR1 is MDHEN and CDR2 is SYDVKM. CDR3 amino acids: CASRPGEGAGYTF. As DNA, the CDR3 is TGCGCCAGCAGGCCTGGAGAGGGCGCGGGCTACACCTTC.

The chain recombines TRBV5-5 with TRBJ2-2, with TRBD1 matching over 8 bases. Germline V gene lookup returns CDR1 SGHKS and CDR2 YYEKEE (reference sequence). V lost 0 bases and J lost 7; bases outside the gene matches: 2. There are 14 residues in the CDR3. CDR3 protein: CASSLGTGIGELFF. The CDR3 DNA follows: TGTGCCAGCAGCTTGGGGACAGGGATCGGGGAGCTGTTTTTT.

This sequence joins TRBV7-9 and TRBJ1-2, with D maybe TRBD1 (5 bases). The CDR3 contains 15 residues. Trimming took off 3 bases at V and 3 bases at J, with 14 bases between the two ends. The germline V gene encodes CDR1 SEHNR and CDR2 FQNEAQ (reference sequence). CDR3 in amino acids: CASSFDSLIDYGYTF. The CDR3 DNA reads TGTGCCAGCAGCTTCGACAGCCTTATTGACTATGGCTACACCTTC.